This passage covers 3 T cell receptor beta chains from one sample sequenced in a study of Graves' ophthalmopathy and Graves' hyperthyroidism. Amplification of TCR beta CDR3 regions used RNA transcripts. Amplification began with first-round RT-PCR using HTBI primers, then second-round multiplex PCR was performed. TCRdb independently ran MiXCR on the multiplex PCR reads; one entry per CDR3 protein. The repertoire holds almost 750,000 distinct CDR3 sequences, with 40% as singletons. Sequenced material: peripheral blood. The receptor set was obtained from an adult man with Graves' ophthalmopathy.

This clonotype was observed at least ten times. V usage is TRBV25-1 and J usage is TRBJ1-5; 8 nucleotides align to TRBD1. The trim removed 7 bases at V and 1 base at J, leaving 12 bases unmatched. Germline V gene data show CDR1 as MGHDK and CDR2 as SYGVNS. CDR3 length: 17 residues. The CDR3, as DNA: TGTGCCAGCAAGATGGACAGGGAGGGAGGAAGCAATCAGCCCCAGCATTTT. Its protein is CASKMDREGGSNQPQHF.

This clonotype was recorded a few times. This chain uses TRBV10-3 with TRBJ1-1; D might be TRBD1 (5 bases). This CDR3 region has 14 residues. Per the germline V gene, CDR1 is ENHRY and CDR2 is SYGVKD. The germline V and J ends were trimmed by 10 bases and 4 bases, with 19 bases remaining between them. CDR3 sequence: CASAGRDRGTEAFF. CDR3 bases: TGTGCCAGCGCAGGAAGGGACCGGGGCACTGAAGCTTTCTTT.

The gene calls are TRBV24-1 and TRBJ1-5; D call uncertain. Germline V gene lookup returns CDR1 KGHDR and CDR2 SFDVKD. Trimming shortened V by 5 bases and J by 4 bases, and 11 bases separated the two germline ends. The CDR3 length is 14 residues. CDR3 residues: CATSANQGNQPQHF. CDR3 bases: TGTGCCACCAGTGCTAATCAAGGGAATCAGCCCCAGCATTTT.